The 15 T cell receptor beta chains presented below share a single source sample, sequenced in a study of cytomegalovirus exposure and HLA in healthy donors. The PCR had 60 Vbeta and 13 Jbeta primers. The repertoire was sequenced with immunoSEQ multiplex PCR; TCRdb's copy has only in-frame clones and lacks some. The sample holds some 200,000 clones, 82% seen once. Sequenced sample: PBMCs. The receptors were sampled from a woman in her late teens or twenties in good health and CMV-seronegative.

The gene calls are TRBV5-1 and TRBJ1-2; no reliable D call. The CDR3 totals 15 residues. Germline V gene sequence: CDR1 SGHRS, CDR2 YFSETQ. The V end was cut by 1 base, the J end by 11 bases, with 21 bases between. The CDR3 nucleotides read TGCGCCAGCAGCTTGTCGGGAAACGGTGACTCGGGGTACACCTTC. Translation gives CASSLSGNGDSGYTF.

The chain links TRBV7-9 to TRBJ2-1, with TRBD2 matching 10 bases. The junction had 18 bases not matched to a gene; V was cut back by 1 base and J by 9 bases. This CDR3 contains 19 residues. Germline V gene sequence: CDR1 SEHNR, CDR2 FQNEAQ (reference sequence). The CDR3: CASSLVASGSSMGSGEQFF. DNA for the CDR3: TGTGCCAGCAGCTTAGTGGCTAGCGGGAGTAGTATGGGAAGTGGTGAGCAGTTCTTC. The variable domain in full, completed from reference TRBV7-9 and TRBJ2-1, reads DTGVSQNPRHKITKRGQNVTFRCDPISEHNRLYWYRQTLGQGPEFLTYFQNEAQLEKSRLLSDRFSAERPKGSFSTLEIQRTEQGDSAMYLCASSLVASGSSMGSGEQFFGPGTRLTVL.

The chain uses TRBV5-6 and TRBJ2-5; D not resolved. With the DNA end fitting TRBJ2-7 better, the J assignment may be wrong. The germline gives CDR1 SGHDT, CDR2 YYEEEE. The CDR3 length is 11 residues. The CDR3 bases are TGTGCCAGCAGCTCGTACTACGAGCAGTACTTC. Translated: CASSSYYEQYF.

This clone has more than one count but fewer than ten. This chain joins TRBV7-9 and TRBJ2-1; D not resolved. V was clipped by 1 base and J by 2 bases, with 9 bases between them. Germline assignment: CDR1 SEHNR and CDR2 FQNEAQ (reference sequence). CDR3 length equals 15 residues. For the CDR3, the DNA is TGTGCCAGCAGCTTAGGACTGGTCGCCTACAATGAGCAGTTCTTC. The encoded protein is CASSLGLVAYNEQFF.

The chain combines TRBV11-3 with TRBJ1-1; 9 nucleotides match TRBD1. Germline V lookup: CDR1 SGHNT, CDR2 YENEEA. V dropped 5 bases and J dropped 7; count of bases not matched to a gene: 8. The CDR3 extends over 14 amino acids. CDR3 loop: CASSTGTGRNEAFF. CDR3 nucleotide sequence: TGTGCCAGCAGCACCGGGACAGGGAGGAATGAAGCTTTCTTT.

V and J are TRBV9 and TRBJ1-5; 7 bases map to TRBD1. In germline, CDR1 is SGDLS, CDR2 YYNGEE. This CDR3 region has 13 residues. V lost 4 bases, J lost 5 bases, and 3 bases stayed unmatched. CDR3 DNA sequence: TGTGCCAGCAGCTCTCAGGGGGATCAGCCCCAGCATTTT. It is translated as CASSSQGDQPQHF.

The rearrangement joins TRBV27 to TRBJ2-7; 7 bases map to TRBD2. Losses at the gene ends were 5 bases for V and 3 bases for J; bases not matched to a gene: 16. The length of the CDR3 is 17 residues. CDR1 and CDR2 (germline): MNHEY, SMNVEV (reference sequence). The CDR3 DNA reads TGTGCCAGCAGTGGTACGCATTTCGGGACTACTCGCTACGAGCAGTACTTC. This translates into CASSGTHFGTTRYEQYF.

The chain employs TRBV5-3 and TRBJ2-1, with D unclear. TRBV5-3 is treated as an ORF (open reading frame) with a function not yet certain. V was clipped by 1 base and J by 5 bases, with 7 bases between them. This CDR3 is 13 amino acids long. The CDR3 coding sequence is TGTGCCAGAAGCTTGTGGAGAAACAATGAGCAGTTCTTC. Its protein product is CARSLWRNNEQFF.

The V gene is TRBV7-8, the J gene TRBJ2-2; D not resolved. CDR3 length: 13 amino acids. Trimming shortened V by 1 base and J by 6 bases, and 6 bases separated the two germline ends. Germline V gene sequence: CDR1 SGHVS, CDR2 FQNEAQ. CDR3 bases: TGTGCCAGCAGCTTAGGTCTCCCCGGGGAGCTGTTTTTT. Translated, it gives CASSLGLPGELFF.

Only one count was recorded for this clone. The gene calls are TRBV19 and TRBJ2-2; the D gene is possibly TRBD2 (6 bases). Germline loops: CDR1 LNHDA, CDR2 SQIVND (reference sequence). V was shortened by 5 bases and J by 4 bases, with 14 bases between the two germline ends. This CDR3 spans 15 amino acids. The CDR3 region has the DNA TGTGCCAGTAGTCTCGCTCTAGCGACCACCGGGGAGCTGTTTTTT. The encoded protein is CASSLALATTGELFF.

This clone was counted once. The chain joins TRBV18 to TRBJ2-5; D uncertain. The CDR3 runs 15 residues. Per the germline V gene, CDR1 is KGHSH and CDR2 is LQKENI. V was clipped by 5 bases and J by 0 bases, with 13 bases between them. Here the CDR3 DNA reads TGTGCCAGCTCATCTTCAATTCAGTACCAAGAGACCCAGTACTTC. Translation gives CASSSSIQYQETQYF.

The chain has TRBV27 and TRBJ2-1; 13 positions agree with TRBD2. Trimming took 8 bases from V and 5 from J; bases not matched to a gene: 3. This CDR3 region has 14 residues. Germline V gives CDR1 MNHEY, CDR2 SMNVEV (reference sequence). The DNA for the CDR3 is TGTGCCAGCTGGGGACTAGCGGGAAACAATGAGCAGTTCTTC. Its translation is CASWGLAGNNEQFF.

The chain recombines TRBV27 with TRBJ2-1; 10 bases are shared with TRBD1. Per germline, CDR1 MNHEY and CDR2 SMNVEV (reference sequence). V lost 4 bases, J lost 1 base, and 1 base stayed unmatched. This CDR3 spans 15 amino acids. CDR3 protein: CASSSDRGSYNEQFF. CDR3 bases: TGTGCCAGCAGTTCGGACAGGGGGTCCTACAATGAGCAGTTCTTC.

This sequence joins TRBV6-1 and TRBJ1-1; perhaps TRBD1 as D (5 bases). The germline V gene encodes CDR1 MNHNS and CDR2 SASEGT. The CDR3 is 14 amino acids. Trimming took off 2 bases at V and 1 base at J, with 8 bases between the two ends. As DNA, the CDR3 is TGTGCCAGCAGTGAACAACAGGCGAACACTGAAGCTTTCTTT. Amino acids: CASSEQQANTEAFF.

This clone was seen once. Here the CDR3 DNA reads TGCGCCAGCAGCTTGGCCTCGGCCTACAATGAGCAGTTCTTC. Protein sequence: CASSLASAYNEQFF. The V gene is TRBV5-1, the J gene TRBJ2-1; D gene uncertain. V lost 0 bases, J lost 2 bases, and 6 bases lay in between. Germline lookup yields CDR1 SGHRS and CDR2 YFSETQ. The CDR3 is made up of 14 amino acids. Filled out from reference TRBV5-1 and TRBJ2-1, the complete variable domain reads KAGVTQTPRYLIKTRGQQVTLSCSPISGHRSVSWYQQTPGQGLQFLFEYFSETQRNKGNFPGRFSGRQFSNSRSEMNVSTLELGDSALYLCASSLASAYNEQFFGPGTRLTVL.